One sample yielded the 20 T cell receptor beta chains listed below, sequenced in a study of T cells in localized non-small cell lung cancer. TCRdb keeps only in-frame clones here, not all; method: immunoSEQ multiplex PCR. Of approximately 8,300 clones listed, roughly 86% are singletons. Specimen: peripheral blood, collected before any cancer treatment. Receptors were obtained from a female donor older than 55 with stage II squamous cell lung carcinoma.

V gene TRBV6-1 combines with J gene TRBJ1-3; no clear D. Germline assignment: CDR1 MNHNS and CDR2 SASEGT. The CDR3 contains 16 residues. Trimming removed 1 base at V and 0 bases at J, with 10 bases between. The CDR3 sequence: CASSEVATASGNTIYF. CDR3 in DNA: TGTGCCAGCAGTGAAGTCGCCACAGCCTCTGGAAACACCATATATTTT.

The V call is TRBV2, the J call TRBJ1-2; a weak D match, TRBD1 (5 bases). Trimming stripped 2 bases from V and 4 bases from J, with 11 bases between. Per the germline V gene, CDR1 is SNHLY and CDR2 is FYNNEI. This CDR3 is built from 14 residues. DNA of the CDR3: TGTGCCAGCAGTGAACAAGGGACGGTCTATGGCTACACCTTC. The encoded protein is CASSEQGTVYGYTF.

The gene calls are TRBV7-8 and TRBJ2-1; TRBD2 agrees at 7 bases. The CDR3 runs 13 residues. Germline values: CDR1 SGHVS, CDR2 FQNEAQ. Germline trimming cut 3 bases from V and 8 bases from J; bases unmatched to any gene: 4. CDR3 DNA: TGTGCCAGCAGCTTGCGACTAGCACATGAGCAGTTCTTC. Protein product: CASSLRLAHEQFF.

V and J are TRBV6-1 and TRBJ1-5, with 10 bases that match TRBD1. The CDR3 loop spans 15 amino acids. Germline loops: CDR1 MNHNS, CDR2 SASEGT. J was trimmed by 5 bases and V by 5 bases; bases with no gene match: 6. CDR3 coding DNA: TGTGCCAGCAGTTGGACAGGGGGTATAGATCAGCCCCAGCATTTT. It specifies CASSWTGGIDQPQHF.

This clone has a handful of counts. V is TRBV5-6 and J is TRBJ1-1; D is unclear. V was shortened by 1 base and J by 1 base, with 5 bases between the two germline ends. Germline V gives CDR1 SGHDT, CDR2 YYEEEE. The CDR3 contains 13 residues. Here the CDR3 DNA reads TGTGCCAGCAGCTTGATGCAGAACACTGAAGCTTTCTTT. Translation: CASSLMQNTEAFF. Supplemented by reference TRBV5-6 and TRBJ1-1, the full variable domain reads DAGVTQSPTHLIKTRGQQVTLRCSPKSGHDTVSWYQQALGQGPQFIFQYYEEEERQRGNFPDRFSGHQFPNYSSELNVNALLLGDSALYLCASSLMQNTEAFFGQGTRLTVV.

This chain links TRBV9 with TRBJ2-1; D ambiguous. Trimming left V 4 bases short and J 7 bases short, with 15 bases between. Germline CDR1 and CDR2: SGDLS and YYNGEE. This CDR3 spans 14 amino acids. CDR3 nucleotides: TGTGCCAGCAGCCCGCAAGGTGGGGTAAATGAGCAGTTCTTC. This translates into CASSPQGGVNEQFF.

V and J are TRBV5-1 and TRBJ2-2, with D unresolved. Germline V gene sequence: CDR1 SGHRS, CDR2 YFSETQ. V was trimmed by 1 base and J by 5 bases, leaving 3 bases between them. The CDR3 covers 12 residues. CDR3 region: CASSLITGELFF. DNA of the CDR3: TGCGCCAGCAGCTTGATTACCGGGGAGCTGTTTTTT.

The J gene is TRBJ1-5, the V gene TRBV7-9, with 7 bases lining up with TRBD1. The CDR3 runs 14 residues. Germline V gene sequence: CDR1 SEHNR, CDR2 FQNEAQ (reference sequence). The junction had 8 bases not matched to a gene; V was cut back by 8 bases and J by 4 bases. CDR3 in amino acids: CASSKRDSNQPQHF. In nucleotides, the CDR3 is TGTGCCAGCTCCAAGCGGGACAGTAATCAGCCCCAGCATTTT.

The CDR3 nucleotides read TGTGCCAGCAGCTTAGTAGGGTCGAACACCGGGGAGCTGTTTTTT. Its translation: CASSLVGSNTGELFF. This chain uses TRBV7-6 with TRBJ2-2; the D is unclear. The V end was cut by 1 base, the J end by 0 bases, with 6 bases between. Germline V gene lookup returns CDR1 SGHVS and CDR2 FNYEAQ. The CDR3 extends over 15 amino acids.

This clone has only one observation. The chain combines TRBV19 with TRBJ2-7; a possible D gene is TRBD1 (6 bases). The CDR3 consists of 14 residues. Germline V gene lookup returns CDR1 LNHDA and CDR2 SQIVND (reference sequence). Between the trimmed V and J ends, which lost 5 bases and 4 bases, there was a span of 15 bases. CDR3 in amino acids: CASSPLGQPYEQYF. The CDR3 bases are TGTGCCAGTAGTCCACTCGGACAGCCTTACGAGCAGTACTTC. Drawing the rest from reference TRBV19 and TRBJ2-7, the complete variable domain is DGGITQSPKYLFRKEGQNVTLSCEQNLNHDAMYWYRQDPGQGLRLIYYSQIVNDFQKGDIAEGYSVSREKKESFPLTVTSAQKNPTAFYLCASSPLGQPYEQYFGPGTRLTVT.

The chain carries TRBV4-1 and TRBJ1-6; possibly TRBD1 for D (6 bases). The CDR3 length is 15 residues. The V gene's germline CDR1 is MGHRA and CDR2 YSYEKL. The germline V and J ends were trimmed by 3 bases and 4 bases, with 10 bases remaining between them. CDR3 nucleotide sequence: TGCGCCAGCAGCCAGACAGGCGTGTATAATTCACCCCTCCACTTT. Translating it yields CASSQTGVYNSPLHF.

Turning to this clone: Other DNA sequences in the same sample also yield this CDR3. This rearrangement joins TRBV30 to TRBJ2-2; 7 nucleotides align to TRBD2. Germline V gene data show CDR1 as GTSNPN and CDR2 as SVGIG (reference sequence). V lost 5 bases, J lost 8 bases, and 14 bases stayed unmatched. The CDR3 spans 15 residues. CDR3 nucleotide sequence: TGTGCCTGGCGTGCCCCGGGTGGGGGGGTTGGGGAGCTGTTTTTT. Protein sequence: CAWRAPGGGVGELFF.

The V gene is TRBV28, the J gene TRBJ1-1, with D uncertain. The CDR3 is made up of 16 amino acids. Germline values: CDR1 MDHEN, CDR2 SYDVKM. Deletions cut 4 bases from V and 5 bases from J, with 20 bases between. CDR3 bases: TGTGCCAGCAGTTACCGGGCAGGTAGGGCGTGGACTGAAGCTTTCTTT. It is translated as CASSYRAGRAWTEAFF.

The chain links TRBV9 to TRBJ2-5; 8 nucleotides agree with TRBD1. Germline lookup yields CDR1 SGDLS and CDR2 YYNGEE. The CDR3 length is 16 residues. Trimming cost V 3 bases and J 4 bases; bases outside gene matches: 11. CDR3 in DNA: TGTGCCAGCAGCGAAATCCCGAGACAGGGGAGAGAGACCCAGTACTTC. Translating gives CASSEIPRQGRETQYF.

The rearrangement links TRBV6-5 to TRBJ2-5; 14 positions match TRBD2. The CDR3 totals 15 residues. Germline V lookup: CDR1 MNHEY, CDR2 SVGAGI. Trimming at V came to 2 bases and at J to 4 bases, leaving 0 bases not matched to a gene. CDR3 DNA: TGTGCCAGCAGTTACGGACTAGCGGGAGGAGAGACCCAGTACTTC. Protein sequence: CASSYGLAGGETQYF.

The CDR3 coding sequence is TGTGCCAGCAGCCAAGTTCTGGACCCGAGGGGCTACACCTTC. This codes for CASSQVLDPRGYTF. This sequence joins TRBV14 and TRBJ1-2; D is ambiguous. The V and J ends lost 1 base and 8 bases respectively, with 14 bases between them. Looked up from germline, CDR1 is SGHDN and CDR2 is FVKESK. The CDR3 is 14 amino acids.

The rearrangement uses TRBV30 and TRBJ2-2; a possible D gene is TRBD2 (6 bases). CDR3 length equals 16 residues. The V and J ends lost 5 bases and 6 bases respectively, with 22 bases between them. Germline V gene sequence: CDR1 GTSNPN, CDR2 SVGIG (reference sequence). The CDR3 is CAWAREAVSRAGELFF. DNA of the CDR3: TGTGCCTGGGCCAGGGAGGCGGTTTCGAGGGCCGGGGAGCTGTTTTTT.

The chain combines TRBV6-1 with TRBJ2-1, with TRBD2 matching over 8 bases. This CDR3 has 17 residues. Germline V gene sequence: CDR1 MNHNS, CDR2 SASEGT. Unmatched junction bases numbered 10, after V lost 2 bases and J lost 4 bases. The CDR3, as DNA: TGTGCCAGCAGTGAATACCTCGCTAGCGGGCTGTACAATGAGCAGTTCTTC. It is translated as CASSEYLASGLYNEQFF.

The gene calls are TRBV7-9 and TRBJ2-7; D unresolved. Per germline, CDR1 SEHNR and CDR2 FQNEAQ (reference sequence). The ends were cut back, 1 base at V and 6 bases at J, with 7 bases in the middle. The CDR3 spans 12 residues. The CDR3 nucleotides are TGTGCCAGCAGCTTAGAGGAAGGCGAGCAGTACTTC. Encoded protein: CASSLEEGEQYF.

The CDR3 loop reads CASSREIADTQYF. Written as DNA, the CDR3 is TGTGCCAGCAGCCGAGAAATAGCGGATACGCAGTATTTT. The chain has TRBV7-2 and TRBJ2-3; D possibly corresponds to TRBD2 (5 bases). Trimming cost V 5 bases and J 6 bases, with 12 bases left between them. Germline assignment: CDR1 SGHTA and CDR2 FQGNSA. The CDR3 runs 13 residues.